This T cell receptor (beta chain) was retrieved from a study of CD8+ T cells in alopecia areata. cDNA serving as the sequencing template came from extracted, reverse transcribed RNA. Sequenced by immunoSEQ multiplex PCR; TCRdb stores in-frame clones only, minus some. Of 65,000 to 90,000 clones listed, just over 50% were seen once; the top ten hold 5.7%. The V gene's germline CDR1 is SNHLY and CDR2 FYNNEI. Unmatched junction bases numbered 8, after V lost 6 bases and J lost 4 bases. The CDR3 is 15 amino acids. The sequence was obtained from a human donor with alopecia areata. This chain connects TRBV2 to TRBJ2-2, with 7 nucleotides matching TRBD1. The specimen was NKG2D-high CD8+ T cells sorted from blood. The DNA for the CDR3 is TGTGCCAGCAGGGGTTGGGACAGCGTCACCGGGGAGCTGTTTTTT. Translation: CASRGWDSVTGELFF.